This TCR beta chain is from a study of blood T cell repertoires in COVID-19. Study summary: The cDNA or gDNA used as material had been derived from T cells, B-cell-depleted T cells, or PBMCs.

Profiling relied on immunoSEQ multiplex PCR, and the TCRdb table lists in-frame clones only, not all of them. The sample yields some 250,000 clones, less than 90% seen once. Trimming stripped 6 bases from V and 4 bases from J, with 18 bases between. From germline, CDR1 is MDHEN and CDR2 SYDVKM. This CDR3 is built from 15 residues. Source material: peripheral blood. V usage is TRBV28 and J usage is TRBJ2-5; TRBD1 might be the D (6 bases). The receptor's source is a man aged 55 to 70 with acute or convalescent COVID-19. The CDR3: CASSTGQTQGETQYF. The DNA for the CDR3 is TGTGCCAGCAGCACCGGACAGACCCAAGGAGAGACCCAGTACTTC. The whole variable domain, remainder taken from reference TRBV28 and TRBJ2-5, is DVKVTQSSRYLVKRTGEKVFLECVQDMDHENMFWYRQDPGLGLRLIYFSYDVKMKEKGDIPEGYSVSREKKERFSLILESASTNQTSMYLCASSTGQTQGETQYFGPGTRLLVL.